This T cell receptor beta chain is drawn from a study of T cells in Graves' hyperthyroidism and ophthalmopathy. Study results and limitations: It was a median approximately six months before onset that the model predicted ophthalmopathy.

Template material for amplifying TCR beta CDR3 regions consisted of RNA transcripts. A first-round RT-PCR of the TCR CDR3 used the HTBI primer set. A single record per CDR3 protein comes from TCRdb applying MiXCR to the multiplex PCR reads. This table has hundreds of thousands of distinct CDR3 sequences, about 45% appearing once. At least ten counts were recorded for this clonotype. Its antigen is undetermined. Germline-derived CDR1 and CDR2 are SGHTA and FQGNSA. With 1 base removed from V and 1 base from J, the gap between germline ends came to 4 bases. The CDR3 is made up of 13 amino acids. The clonotype originates from an adult man with Graves' disease, either hyperthyroidism or ophthalmopathy (not recorded which). What was sequenced was peripheral blood or thyroid tissue (not recorded which). V and J are TRBV7-2 and TRBJ1-1; D is uncertain. This CDR3 reads CASSLEANTEAFF. As DNA, the CDR3 is TGTGCCAGCAGCTTAGAAGCGAACACTGAAGCTTTCTTT.